The next 31 T cell receptor beta chains were all read from a single sample in a study of cytomegalovirus exposure and HLA in healthy donors. The PCR employed 60 Vbeta primers together with 13 Jbeta primers. Generated by immunoSEQ multiplex PCR, the TCRdb table keeps only in-frame clones and is missing some. There are about 130,000 clones in the sample; approximately 75% occur only once, and under 7% lies in the top ten. The sequenced sample was PBMCs. The receptors here all came from a woman aged 35 to 49 in good health and CMV-seropositive.

J is TRBJ2-3 and V is TRBV13; TRBD2 agrees at 13 bases. This CDR3 spans 15 amino acids. Per the germline V gene, CDR1 is PRHDT and CDR2 is FYEKMQ (reference sequence). V shed 4 bases, J shed 6 bases, and the junction held 4 bases outside the gene matches. The CDR3 DNA follows: TGTGCCAGCAGCTCGGGACTAGCGGGAAGGGATACGCAGTATTTT. Translated: CASSSGLAGRDTQYF.

The table lists this clone with a few counts. The chain is built from TRBV28 and TRBJ2-1; 7 bases are a match to TRBD2. CDR1 MDHEN and CDR2 SYDVKM come from the germline V gene. The CDR3 runs 17 residues. The junction had 10 bases not matched to a gene; V was cut back by 5 bases and J by 0 bases. CDR3 region: CASSGGGRGFSYNEQFF. The CDR3, as DNA: TGTGCCAGCAGTGGGGGGGGTCGAGGGTTCTCCTACAATGAGCAGTTCTTC.

The V call is TRBV7-6, the J call TRBJ2-7; D remains ambiguous. CDR1 is SGHVS, CDR2 FNYEAQ, per germline. There are 14 residues in the CDR3. V was cut by 0 bases and J by 0 bases, with 6 bases left in between. The CDR3 region is CASSLAQASYEQYF. The CDR3 bases are TGTGCCAGCAGCTTAGCGCAGGCCTCCTACGAGCAGTACTTC.

The rearrangement links TRBV28 to TRBJ2-2; 9 positions match TRBD1. Germline CDR1 MDHEN, CDR2 SYDVKM. The CDR3 has 16 amino acids. With V trimmed by 6 bases and J by 4 bases, 9 bases remained unmatched. The CDR3 DNA is TGTGCCAGCAGCCCGTGGGACAGGGCGGCCACCGGGGAGCTGTTTTTT. Translating gives CASSPWDRAATGELFF.

The V gene is TRBV5-1, the J gene TRBJ2-2, with a possible D match to TRBD2 (5 bases). The CDR3 spans 15 residues. Germline lookup yields CDR1 SGHRS and CDR2 YFSETQ. Trimming shortened V by 4 bases and J by 4 bases, and 14 bases separated the two germline ends. CDR3 amino acids: CASSEGRVGTGELFF. The CDR3 DNA reads TGCGCCAGCAGCGAGGGTCGGGTCGGCACCGGGGAGCTGTTTTTT.

The rearrangement links TRBV11-3 to TRBJ1-1; 11 nucleotides agree with TRBD1. There are 14 residues in the CDR3. V shed 1 base, J shed 11 bases, and the junction held 6 bases outside the gene matches. Germline CDR1 SGHNT, CDR2 YENEEA. CDR3 in amino acids: CASSLGRDRGKAFF. As DNA, the CDR3 is TGTGCCAGCAGCTTAGGACGGGACAGGGGGAAGGCTTTCTTT.

The chain combines TRBV7-2 with TRBJ2-3; D is undetermined. CDR3 length: 13 amino acids. The V end was cut by 1 base, the J end by 3 bases, with 5 bases between. The germline gives CDR1 SGHTA, CDR2 FQGNSA. The CDR3 region is CASSLDRTDTQYF. CDR3 nucleotide sequence: TGTGCCAGCAGCTTAGACAGAACAGATACGCAGTATTTT.

The V and J genes are TRBV6-1 and TRBJ1-4; no definite D call. The CDR3 is 15 amino acids. Trimming took 1 base from V and 8 from J, leaving 14 bases between them. The germline gives CDR1 MNHNS, CDR2 SASEGT. The CDR3 DNA reads as TGTGCCAGCAGTGAAGGGTCGGGGAGTTGGGAAAAACTGTTTTTT. Encoded protein: CASSEGSGSWEKLFF.

The chain carries TRBV5-1 and TRBJ1-3; 10 bases agree with TRBD1. The junction had 4 bases not matched to a gene; V was cut back by 4 bases and J by 3 bases. CDR1 and CDR2 from the germline V gene are SGHRS and YFSETQ. The CDR3 is 15 amino acids. This CDR3 reads CASSPGQGVGNTIYF. The DNA for the CDR3 is TGCGCCAGCAGCCCTGGACAGGGGGTTGGAAACACCATATATTTT.

This clone was found a few times. The chain combines TRBV6-1 with TRBJ1-2, with 7 nucleotides matching TRBD1. Per germline, CDR1 MNHNS and CDR2 SASEGT. The CDR3 runs to 15 residues. V gave up 3 bases and J gave up 4 bases; unmatched junction bases: 8. The CDR3 sequence: CASSDRDREGYGYTF. The CDR3 nucleotides are TGTGCCAGCAGTGACAGGGACAGAGAGGGCTATGGCTACACCTTC.

This clone was seen more than once but under ten times. This chain connects TRBV7-2 to TRBJ2-7, with TRBD2 identical over 8 bases. Germline V CDR1 and CDR2: SGHTA, FQGNSA. The CDR3 extends over 15 amino acids. Losses at the gene ends were 7 bases for V and 0 bases for J; bases not matched to a gene: 8. The CDR3 DNA follows: TGTGCCAGCACCCGCGGGGGGCAAGACTCCTACGAGCAGTACTTC. It encodes CASTRGGQDSYEQYF. The full variable domain, completed using reference TRBV7-2 and TRBJ2-7, is GAGVSQSPSNKVTEKGKDVELRCDPISGHTALYWYRQSLGQGLEFLIYFQGNSAPDKSGLPSDRFSAERTGGSVSTLTIQRTQQEDSAVYLCASTRGGQDSYEQYFGPGTRLTVT.

The rearrangement links TRBV19 to TRBJ2-3; possibly TRBD1 for D (7 bases). Trimming took 6 bases from V and 1 from J, leaving 17 bases between them. Germline assignment: CDR1 LNHDA and CDR2 SQIVND (reference sequence). This CDR3 is built from 16 residues. The chain's CDR3 is CASSLAGGLGTDTQYF. CDR3 nucleotide sequence: TGTGCCAGTAGCTTGGCAGGGGGGCTCGGCACAGATACGCAGTATTTT.

This chain links TRBV7-2 with TRBJ1-2, with D maybe TRBD1 (5 bases). CDR3 length: 13 residues. Germline V gene lookup returns CDR1 SGHTA and CDR2 FQGNSA. V was trimmed by 0 bases and J by 8 bases, leaving 10 bases between them. CDR3 nucleotide sequence: TGTGCCAGCAGCTTAGCCAGGGTCTGGGGCTACACCTTC. Protein product: CASSLARVWGYTF.

This chain links TRBV28 with TRBJ2-1; 10 positions agree with TRBD1. The CDR3 runs 17 residues. Per germline, CDR1 MDHEN and CDR2 SYDVKM. V was pared by 2 bases and J by 8 bases, with 12 bases of the junction left unmatched. The CDR3 protein is CASSLRPGTGALDEQFF. CDR3 DNA: TGTGCCAGCAGTTTAAGGCCCGGGACAGGGGCTTTAGATGAGCAGTTCTTC.

The rearrangement links TRBV9 to TRBJ2-1; TRBD1 matches at 7 bases. In germline, CDR1 is SGDLS, CDR2 YYNGEE. Trimming at V came to 4 bases and at J to 8 bases, leaving 12 bases not matched to a gene. This CDR3 contains 15 residues. CDR3 in DNA: TGTGCCAGCAGCTCCGACAGGGAAAATATGCATGAGCAGTTCTTC. It translates to CASSSDRENMHEQFF. Using reference TRBV9 and TRBJ2-1 for the parts outside the CDR3, the full variable domain is DSGVTQTPKHLITATGQRVTLRCSPRSGDLSVYWYQQSLDQGLQFLIQYYNGEERAKGNILERFSAQQFPDLHSELNLSSLELGDSALYFCASSSDRENMHEQFFGPGTRLTVL.

The gene calls are TRBV18 and TRBJ1-5; D is ambiguous. The germline CDR1 and CDR2 sequences are KGHSH and LQKENI. V lost 4 bases to trimming and J lost 8 bases, with 12 bases between them. This CDR3 has 13 amino acids. CDR3 residues: CASSRAGAKPQHF. For the CDR3, the DNA is TGTGCCAGCTCACGGGCGGGAGCTAAGCCCCAGCATTTT.

This chain connects TRBV6-1 to TRBJ1-5, with D unresolved. The CDR3 sequence is 14 residues long. Per the germline V gene, CDR1 is MNHNS and CDR2 is SASEGT. With 0 bases removed from V and 6 bases from J, the gap between germline ends came to 9 bases. The CDR3 DNA sequence: TGTGCCAGCAGTGAAGCGCCCGGGGTTCAGCCCCAGCATTTT. Its translation is CASSEAPGVQPQHF.

This chain connects TRBV15 to TRBJ2-3, with TRBD2 identical over 13 bases. CDR3 size: 16 residues. Trimming at V came to 4 bases and at J to 5 bases, leaving 6 bases not matched to a gene. From germline, CDR1 is LNHNV and CDR2 YYDKDF (reference sequence). Here the CDR3 reads CATSKGTSGVKDTQYF. In nucleotides, the CDR3 is TGTGCCACCAGCAAAGGGACTAGCGGGGTAAAAGATACGCAGTATTTT.

The chain employs TRBV19 and TRBJ2-2; TRBD2 might be the D (5 bases). The germline gives CDR1 LNHDA, CDR2 SQIVND (reference sequence). Trimming shortened V by 5 bases and J by 14 bases, and 15 bases separated the two germline ends. The CDR3 is made up of 12 amino acids. This CDR3 reads CASSPRTGVLFF. The CDR3 DNA reads as TGTGCCAGTAGTCCACGGACCGGGGTCCTGTTTTTT.

This clone was observed once. The rearrangement uses TRBV4-3 and TRBJ2-5, with D maybe TRBD1 (5 bases). Trimming removed 0 bases from V and 4 bases from J, with 18 bases in between. The germline V gene has CDR1 LGHNA and CDR2 YSLEER. The CDR3 is made up of 17 amino acids. The CDR3 loop is CASSQDWAGWMGETQYF. Here the CDR3 DNA reads TGCGCCAGCAGCCAAGATTGGGCAGGGTGGATGGGAGAGACCCAGTACTTC.

The V gene is TRBV27, the J gene TRBJ1-2; TRBD1 aligns across 8 bases. The CDR3 covers 14 residues. V shed 4 bases and J 4 bases; nucleotides not matched to a gene: 5. The V gene's germline CDR1 is MNHEY and CDR2 SMNVEV (reference sequence). The CDR3 nucleotides are TGTGCCAGCAGTTCCCAGGGGGCCAGCTATGGCTACACCTTC. Protein product: CASSSQGASYGYTF.

The rearrangement uses TRBV29-1 and TRBJ2-2; 10 positions match TRBD2. The germline CDR1 and CDR2 sequences are SQVTM and ANQGSEA. J lost 5 bases, V lost 7 bases, and 10 bases had no gene match. The CDR3 has 15 amino acids. CDR3 sequence reads: CSAAASGSRTGELFF. In DNA form, the CDR3 reads TGCAGCGCCGCTGCTAGCGGGAGTAGGACCGGGGAGCTGTTTTTT.

This chain connects TRBV5-1 to TRBJ1-2, with D possibly matching TRBD1 (5 bases). Trimming pared 4 bases from V and 7 bases from J, leaving 14 bases between. Germline V gene sequence: CDR1 SGHRS, CDR2 YFSETQ. CDR3 length: 13 amino acids. CDR3 sequence reads: CASSRGGEGGYTF. As DNA, the CDR3 is TGCGCCAGCAGCCGGGGGGGAGAGGGTGGCTACACCTTC. Variable domain in full (rest from reference TRBV5-1 and TRBJ1-2): KAGVTQTPRYLIKTRGQQVTLSCSPISGHRSVSWYQQTPGQGLQFLFEYFSETQRNKGNFPGRFSGRQFSNSRSEMNVSTLELGDSALYLCASSRGGEGGYTFGSGTRLTVV.

This clone was seen only a few times. The gene calls are TRBV6-6 and TRBJ1-1; 8 bases are a match to TRBD1. This CDR3 region has 12 residues. Germline V gives CDR1 MNHNY, CDR2 SVGAGI (reference sequence). Trimming at V came to 11 bases and at J to 5 bases, leaving 7 bases not matched to a gene. CDR3 coding DNA: TGTGCCGGATCCGGGACAGGAACTGAAGCTTTCTTT. Amino acid sequence: CAGSGTGTEAFF.

This clone has more than one count but fewer than ten. The chain links TRBV2 to TRBJ1-4, with 10 nucleotides matching TRBD1. The CDR3 extends over 17 amino acids. The germline gives CDR1 SNHLY, CDR2 FYNNEI. V gave up 11 bases and J gave up 3 bases; unmatched junction bases: 15. The CDR3 is CAGLPGQGSRANEKLFF. The CDR3, as DNA: TGTGCCGGACTACCGGGACAGGGGAGTCGGGCTAATGAAAAACTGTTTTTT.

Turning to this clone: At one end the junction does not follow the germline gene, possibly because of a read error. V gene TRBV29-1 combines with J gene TRBJ2-7; TRBD2 is a possible D gene (7 bases). Germline V lookup: CDR1 SQVTM, CDR2 ANQGSEA. The CDR3 loop spans 11 amino acids. The CDR3 coding sequence is TGCAGCGTCGAAGGGGGGGGCGAGCAGTACTTC. Its protein is CSVEGGGEQYF.

This sequence joins TRBV13 and TRBJ2-7; possibly TRBD2 for D (7 bases). Trimming took 7 bases from V and 3 from J, leaving 19 bases between them. The CDR3 is 15 amino acids. The germline V gene encodes CDR1 PRHDT and CDR2 FYEKMQ (reference sequence). The CDR3 loop reads CASTTRGGGYYEQYF. The CDR3 DNA is TGTGCCAGCACCACACGAGGGGGAGGGTACTACGAGCAGTACTTC.

V is TRBV6-4 and J is TRBJ2-2, with D tentatively TRBD2 (5 bases). Per the germline V gene, CDR1 is MRHNA and CDR2 is SNTAGT. Trimming left V 3 bases short and J 4 bases short, with 15 bases between. CDR3 length: 16 amino acids. CDR3 nucleotide sequence: TGTGCCAGCAGTGAAGAGTTTGGAGGCGTCACCGGGGAGCTGTTTTTT. Its protein product is CASSEEFGGVTGELFF.

The chain uses TRBV25-1 and TRBJ1-2, with D perhaps TRBD1 (5 bases). The CDR3 has 14 amino acids. Looked up from germline, CDR1 is MGHDK and CDR2 is SYGVNS. V gave up 1 base and J gave up 4 bases, with 10 bases separating them. The CDR3 loop is CASSEWGLLYGYTF. Here the CDR3 DNA reads TGTGCCAGCAGTGAATGGGGCCTCCTCTATGGCTACACCTTC.

This clone showed up just a few times. V gene TRBV5-1 combines with J gene TRBJ2-2; the match to TRBD1 covers 8 bases. Germline V gives CDR1 SGHRS, CDR2 YFSETQ. The V segment lost 0 bases and the J segment 5 bases; nucleotides outside the gene matches: 3. This CDR3 has 15 amino acids. CDR3 residues: CASSLARGQTGELFF. CDR3 nucleotides: TGCGCCAGCAGCTTGGCCAGGGGGCAAACCGGGGAGCTGTTTTTT.

The genes are TRBV27 and TRBJ1-1; the D gene is possibly TRBD1 (6 bases). CDR1 is MNHEY, CDR2 SMNVEV, per germline (reference sequence). V was pared by 8 bases and J by 4 bases, with 20 bases between. The CDR3 has 15 amino acids. Here the CDR3 DNA reads TGTGCCAGCGCAACTCCCAGGGGATTTAGCACTGAAGCTTTCTTT. It is translated as CASATPRGFSTEAFF.